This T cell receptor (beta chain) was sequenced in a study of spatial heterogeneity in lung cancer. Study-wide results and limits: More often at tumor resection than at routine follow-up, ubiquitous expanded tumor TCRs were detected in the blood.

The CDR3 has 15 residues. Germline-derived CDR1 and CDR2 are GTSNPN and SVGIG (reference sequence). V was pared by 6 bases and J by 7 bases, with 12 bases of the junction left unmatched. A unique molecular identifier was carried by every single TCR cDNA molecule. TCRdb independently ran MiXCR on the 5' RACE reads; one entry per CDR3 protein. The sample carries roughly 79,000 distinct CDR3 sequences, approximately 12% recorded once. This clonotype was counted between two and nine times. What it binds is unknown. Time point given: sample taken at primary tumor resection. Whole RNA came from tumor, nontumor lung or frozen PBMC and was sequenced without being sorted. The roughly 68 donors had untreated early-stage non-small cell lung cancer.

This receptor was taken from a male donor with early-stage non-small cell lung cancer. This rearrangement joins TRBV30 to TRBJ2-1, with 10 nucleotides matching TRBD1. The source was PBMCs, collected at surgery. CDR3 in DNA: TGTGCCTGTCCTTTCTCGGGACAGGGGAATAATGAGCAGTTCTTC. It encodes CACPFSGQGNNEQFF.